Listed here is a single T cell receptor beta chain. The record originates from a study of blood T cell repertoires in COVID-19. Study information: Sample material is recorded as cDNA or gDNA derived from T cells, B-cell-depleted T cells, or PBMCs.

In germline, CDR1 is SQVTM, CDR2 ANQGSEA. The CDR3 is 13 residues long. V lost 6 bases to trimming and J lost 0 bases, with 12 bases between them. Original processing methods: Amplified reference gene primers provided the basis for estimating nucleated cell counts. Generated by immunoSEQ multiplex PCR, the TCRdb table keeps only in-frame clones and is missing some. The V and J calls and clone size come from that table; D and trimming were worked out from the DNA. This sample yields 200,000 to 250,000 clones, of which roughly nine tenths are seen a single time; roughly 6.3% belongs to the top ten. This TCR was sampled from a man aged 55 to 69 with acute or convalescent COVID-19. The sample taken for sequencing was peripheral blood. This rearrangement joins TRBV29-1 to TRBJ2-7, with D possibly TRBD2 on 6 matching bases. The CDR3 reads CSVGTPSSYEQYF. The CDR3 coding sequence is TGCAGCGTAGGGACTCCGAGCTCCTACGAGCAGTACTTC.